This record covers a single T cell receptor beta chain. A read error may be the cause here, since a much bigger clone is one base away. As it was prepared, the TCRbeta library received unique molecular identifiers. Using its own MiXCR run on the PCR reads, TCRdb lists one record per CDR3 protein. Among 600,000 to 700,000 distinct CDR3 sequences listed, 16% were seen once. The V end lost 6 bases, the J end lost 0 bases, and 20 bases lay between the germline ends. The CDR3 runs to 17 residues. Germline CDR1 DFQATT, CDR2 SNEGSKA (reference sequence). The sample is drawn from a study of T-cell reconstitution after alpha-beta-depleted transplantation in children.

The rearrangement uses TRBV20-1 and TRBJ1-4; D call uncertain. Sample: PBMCs from the stem cell graft donor, taken from the stem cell graft. The clonotype comes from a human donor who donated a stem cell graft to a child with acute myeloid leukemia. DNA of the CDR3: TGCAGTGCCCCGGCCGCGGGCCATCGGGCAACTAATGAAAAACTGTTTTTT. Protein: CSAPAAGHRATNEKLFF.